The 25 T cell receptor beta chains below come from one sample, sequenced in a study of blood T cell repertoires in COVID-19. Sequencing used immunoSEQ multiplex PCR; TCRdb keeps in-frame clones, though not all of them. This table holds 140,000 to 150,000 clones, approximately 84% found once. Specimen: peripheral blood. Receptor source: a woman aged 55-70 years with acute or convalescent COVID-19.

The chain couples TRBV5-1 to TRBJ1-2; 7 bases align to TRBD1. Germline-derived CDR1 and CDR2 are SGHRS and YFSETQ. V was pared by 0 bases and J by 5 bases, with 7 bases of the junction left unmatched. The CDR3 length is 15 residues. CDR3 protein: CASSLDGQALYGYTF. As DNA, the CDR3 is TGCGCCAGCAGCTTGGATGGACAGGCCTTGTATGGCTACACCTTC. The whole variable domain, filled in from reference TRBV5-1 and TRBJ1-2, reads KAGVTQTPRYLIKTRGQQVTLSCSPISGHRSVSWYQQTPGQGLQFLFEYFSETQRNKGNFPGRFSGRQFSNSRSEMNVSTLELGDSALYLCASSLDGQALYGYTFGSGTRLTVV.

This sequence joins TRBV5-4 and TRBJ2-5, with D unresolved. V lost 4 bases and J 2 bases, leaving 12 bases between the germline ends. The germline gives CDR1 SGHNT, CDR2 YYREEE (reference sequence). This CDR3 has 14 amino acids. CDR3 sequence (DNA): TGTGCCAGCAGCCTATCCGGGTGGCAAGAGACCCAGTACTTC. It encodes CASSLSGWQETQYF.

A few counts support this clone. This sequence joins TRBV11-2 and TRBJ2-1; 7 nucleotides match TRBD2. J lost 3 bases, V lost 2 bases, and 7 bases had no gene match. CDR1 is SGHAT and CDR2 is FQNNGV in the germline V gene. There are 16 residues in the CDR3. The CDR3 spells CASSLPHGGGYNEQFF. Here the CDR3 DNA reads TGTGCCAGCAGCTTACCACATGGCGGGGGCTACAATGAGCAGTTCTTC.

The J gene is TRBJ2-1, the V gene TRBV6-5; 9 bases match TRBD2. The CDR3 length is 15 residues. The junction had 12 bases not matched to a gene; V was cut back by 6 bases and J by 9 bases. Germline V gene sequence: CDR1 MNHEY, CDR2 SVGAGI. This CDR3 reads CASRRVAGGPVEQFF. CDR3 bases: TGTGCCAGCAGACGGGTTGCGGGAGGGCCCGTTGAGCAGTTCTTC.

This chain links TRBV20-1 with TRBJ1-5, with D unresolved. The CDR3 loop spans 15 amino acids. Germline loops: CDR1 DFQATT, CDR2 SNEGSKA (reference sequence). V was cut by 3 bases and J by 3 bases, with 15 bases left in between. CDR3 region: CSASSRGIANQPQHF. CDR3 coding DNA: TGCAGTGCTAGTTCCCGCGGGATCGCCAATCAGCCCCAGCATTTT.

The chain joins TRBV28 to TRBJ1-4, with a tentative D call TRBD1 (6 bases). Germline CDR1 reads MDHEN; CDR2 reads SYDVKM. The CDR3 loop spans 13 amino acids. The ends were cut back, 8 bases at V and 5 bases at J, with 12 bases in the middle. CDR3 loop: CASAGTWNEKLFF. CDR3 bases: TGTGCCAGCGCTGGGACATGGAATGAAAAACTGTTTTTT.

The gene calls are TRBV7-6 and TRBJ1-3; TRBD1 matches 7 bases. The CDR3 is made up of 17 amino acids. The junction had 7 bases not matched to a gene; V was cut back by 2 bases and J by 0 bases. CDR1 is SGHVS and CDR2 is FNYEAQ in the germline V gene. CDR3 sequence: CASSLWGTASSGNTIYF. CDR3 bases: TGTGCCAGCAGCTTATGGGGGACAGCTAGCTCTGGAAACACCATATATTTT.

The gene calls are TRBV2 and TRBJ2-3; TRBD2 matches at 7 bases. Germline trimming cut 7 bases from V and 5 bases from J; bases unmatched to any gene: 9. This CDR3 has 14 residues. From germline, CDR1 is SNHLY and CDR2 FYNNEI. The CDR3 reads CASNVGGPQDTQYF. CDR3 sequence (DNA): TGTGCCAGCAACGTGGGAGGGCCGCAAGATACGCAGTATTTT.

V usage is TRBV5-1 and J usage is TRBJ2-7; 9 bases fit TRBD1. This CDR3 contains 13 residues. J was trimmed by 4 bases and V by 5 bases; bases with no gene match: 4. The germline V gene has CDR1 SGHRS and CDR2 YFSETQ. The CDR3 region has the DNA TGCGCCAGCAGGGACAGGGGAGGGTACGAGCAGTACTTC. Its translation: CASRDRGGYEQYF.

A few counts support this clone. The chain combines TRBV30 with TRBJ1-1; 7 positions agree with TRBD1. Germline V lookup: CDR1 GTSNPN, CDR2 SVGIG (reference sequence). This CDR3 is built from 16 residues. With V trimmed by 3 bases and J by 1 base, 11 bases remained unmatched. The CDR3 here is CAWREQTGWGNTEAFF. CDR3 coding DNA: TGTGCCTGGAGGGAACAGACAGGGTGGGGGAACACTGAAGCTTTCTTT.

On this clone itself: Other DNA sequences from this sample encode an identical CDR3 as well. J is TRBJ1-1 and V is TRBV27; the D gene is possibly TRBD1 (5 bases). The CDR3 has 13 amino acids. The ends were cut back, 2 bases at V and 4 bases at J, with 8 bases in the middle. Germline loops: CDR1 MNHEY, CDR2 SMNVEV (reference sequence). The CDR3 bases are TGTGCCAGCAGTTTAATGGGGGGCACTGAAGCTTTCTTT. This translates into CASSLMGGTEAFF.

CDR3 in amino acids: CASSLPGTDTDTQYF. The DNA for the CDR3 is TGTGCCAGCAGTTTGCCCGGGACAGACACAGATACGCAGTATTTT. The V gene is TRBV28, the J gene TRBJ2-3, with 7 bases fitting TRBD1. Germline-derived CDR1 and CDR2 are MDHEN and SYDVKM. This CDR3 spans 15 amino acids. V shed 3 bases, J shed 2 bases, and the junction held 5 bases outside the gene matches.

The chain couples TRBV5-1 to TRBJ2-7, with 8 bases that match TRBD2. CDR1 and CDR2 (germline): SGHRS, YFSETQ. J was trimmed by 4 bases and V by 0 bases; bases with no gene match: 12. This CDR3 contains 17 residues. The CDR3 sequence is CASSLGPLAGGSYEQYF. As DNA, the CDR3 is TGCGCCAGCAGCTTGGGGCCACTTGCGGGGGGATCGTACGAGCAGTACTTC.

This clone was seen once. V is TRBV5-1 and J is TRBJ1-2; no definite D call. Trimming left V 0 bases short and J 1 base short, with 10 bases between. Germline loops: CDR1 SGHRS, CDR2 YFSETQ. The CDR3 length is 15 residues. This CDR3 reads CASSLGAHRNYGYTF. In nucleotides, the CDR3 is TGCGCCAGCAGCTTGGGGGCCCACCGTAACTATGGCTACACCTTC.

The V gene is TRBV5-4, the J gene TRBJ1-2; D is perhaps TRBD1 (5 bases). The germline gives CDR1 SGHNT, CDR2 YYREEE (reference sequence). V dropped 1 base and J dropped 2 bases, with 12 bases sitting between them. The CDR3 runs to 15 residues. CDR3: CASSLTGTINYGYTF. The CDR3 nucleotides are TGTGCCAGCAGCTTGACGGGGACTATCAACTATGGCTACACCTTC.

The CDR3 coding sequence is TGCAGCGTTCGGACGGGGGACAGGGTCTTGAACACTGAAGCTTTCTTT. Translated: CSVRTGDRVLNTEAFF. The chain recombines TRBV29-1 with TRBJ1-1; 9 positions match TRBD1. J gave up 0 bases and V 5 bases, and 10 bases lay outside the gene matches. CDR3 size: 16 residues. Germline V CDR1 and CDR2: SQVTM, ANQGSEA.

V is TRBV9 and J is TRBJ2-2; 10 bases line up with TRBD2. J gave up 0 bases and V 0 bases, and 5 bases lay outside the gene matches. From germline, CDR1 is SGDLS and CDR2 YYNGEE. This CDR3 has 18 amino acids. The CDR3 reads CASSVGSGRTANTGELFF. In DNA form, the CDR3 reads TGTGCCAGCAGCGTAGGTAGCGGGAGGACCGCGAACACCGGGGAGCTGTTTTTT.

The chain combines TRBV7-9 with TRBJ2-1, with 15 bases that match TRBD2. The J segment lost 10 bases and the V segment lost 0 bases, leaving 7 bases of the junction unmatched. The CDR3 is 17 residues long. Per germline, CDR1 SEHNR and CDR2 FQNEAQ (reference sequence). In DNA, the CDR3 is TGTGCCAGCAGCTTAGCCCAGGGACTAGCGGGAGGTCGGGAGCAGTTCTTC. Residues: CASSLAQGLAGGREQFF. Together with reference TRBV7-9 and TRBJ2-1, the CDR3 gives the full variable domain: DTGVSQNPRHKITKRGQNVTFRCDPISEHNRLYWYRQTLGQGPEFLTYFQNEAQLEKSRLLSDRFSAERPKGSFSTLEIQRTEQGDSAMYLCASSLAQGLAGGREQFFGPGTRLTVL.

The chain recombines TRBV5-1 with TRBJ2-1, with 9 nucleotides matching TRBD1. The CDR3 covers 13 residues. Germline values: CDR1 SGHRS, CDR2 YFSETQ. V lost 7 bases and J lost 6; bases outside the gene matches: 5. DNA of the CDR3: TGCGCCAGCCGGGACAGGGTGATCAATGAGCAGTTCTTC. Translation gives CASRDRVINEQFF.

The chain couples TRBV19 to TRBJ2-1, with 11 bases fitting TRBD1. V gave up 3 bases and J gave up 6 bases; unmatched junction bases: 7. The CDR3 has 16 residues. The germline CDR1 and CDR2 sequences are LNHDA and SQIVND (reference sequence). The CDR3 loop reads CASSISSGTGGNEQFF. The CDR3 bases are TGTGCCAGTAGTATCTCCTCCGGGACAGGGGGCAATGAGCAGTTCTTC.

The CDR3 nucleotides read TGTGCCAGCTCACAAATACAGGGCGCTGAAGCTTTCTTT. Its translation is CASSQIQGAEAFF. The V gene is TRBV18, the J gene TRBJ1-1; a weak D match, TRBD1 (6 bases). V lost 4 bases and J 6 bases, leaving 12 bases between the germline ends. This CDR3 is built from 13 residues. CDR1 and CDR2 (germline): KGHSH, LQKENI.

CDR3 loop: CASSTHRGGRTEAFF. Written as DNA, the CDR3 is TGTGCCAGCAGCACCCACAGGGGCGGGAGGACTGAAGCTTTCTTT. This chain connects TRBV9 to TRBJ1-1, with 7 bases lining up with TRBD1. Germline lookup yields CDR1 SGDLS and CDR2 YYNGEE. The J segment lost 5 bases and the V segment lost 4 bases, leaving 11 bases of the junction unmatched. This CDR3 spans 15 amino acids.

This chain links TRBV3-1 (or the pseudogene TRBV3-2) with TRBJ2-7; D not resolved. The germline V and J ends were trimmed by 4 bases and 0 bases, with 7 bases remaining between them. The CDR3 consists of 13 residues. Germline lookup yields CDR1 LGHDT and CDR2 YNNKEL (reference sequence). CDR3 in amino acids: CASSRTGSYEQYF. The CDR3 bases are TGTGCCAGCAGCCGCACGGGCTCCTACGAGCAGTACTTC.

This chain uses TRBV19 with TRBJ2-1; TRBD2 aligns across 11 bases. Germline values: CDR1 LNHDA, CDR2 SQIVND (reference sequence). This CDR3 region has 15 residues. Unmatched junction bases numbered 4, after V lost 6 bases and J lost 3 bases. The DNA of the CDR3 is TGTGCCAGTAGCAAGACTAGCGGGAACTACAATGAGCAGTTCTTC. Translation gives CASSKTSGNYNEQFF.

This clone was seen a handful of times. J is TRBJ2-7 and V is TRBV10-1, with 8 nucleotides matching TRBD2. The CDR3 spans 15 residues. V shed 4 bases, J shed 2 bases, and the junction held 7 bases outside the gene matches. Germline V gives CDR1 WNHNN, CDR2 SYGVQD (reference sequence). This CDR3 is CASSAAGTRAYEQYF. The DNA of the CDR3 is TGCGCCAGCAGTGCTGCCGGGACTAGAGCCTACGAGCAGTACTTC.